A selection of T cell receptor beta chains follows, all from one sample in a study of blood T cell repertoires in COVID-19. Assay: immunoSEQ multiplex PCR; the TCRdb copy retains only in-frame clones and omits some. The table shows over 90,000 clones, with over 85% occurring only once. The sample was peripheral blood. The receptors were sampled from a woman aged 45 to 65 with COVID-19, enrolled during active disease. The CDR3 runs from the conserved cysteine through the conserved F or W. A D gene is named only where the DNA matches it firmly. Size is stated for part of the rows, as once, few or many counts, or as a class when the clone is expanded.

J gene: TRBJ1-1; CDR3 length: 15; clone size: NA; D gene: NA; V gene: TRBV27; CDR3 protein: CASRALPRGRAEAFF; CDR3 DNA: TGTGCCAGCAGGGCGCTACCCAGGGGTAGGGCTGAAGCTTTCTTT
J gene: TRBJ1-1; CDR3 length: 12; clone size: NA; D gene: NA; V gene: TRBV7-9; CDR3 protein: CASSLVVSAAFF; CDR3 DNA: TGTGCCAGCAGCTTAGTAGTGTCTGCGGCTTTCTTT
J gene: TRBJ2-7; CDR3 length: 13; clone size: NA; D gene: NA; V gene: TRBV15; CDR3 protein: CATSSSGLLEQYF; CDR3 DNA: TGTGCCACCAGCAGCTCGGGACTCTTAGAGCAGTACTTC
J gene: TRBJ1-2; CDR3 length: 13; clone size: NA; D gene: TRBD1; V gene: TRBV5-4; CDR3 protein: CASSRTGGYGYTF; CDR3 DNA: TGTGCCAGCAGCCGTACAGGGGGCTATGGCTACACCTTC
J gene: TRBJ1-2; CDR3 length: 13; clone size: NA; D gene: TRBD1; V gene: TRBV9; CDR3 protein: CASSVTGEGGYTF; CDR3 DNA: TGTGCCAGCAGCGTAACAGGGGAAGGGGGCTACACCTTC
J gene: TRBJ1-2; CDR3 length: 12; clone size: NA; D gene: NA; V gene: TRBV12-3/TRBV12-4; CDR3 protein: CASSFGQMDYTF; CDR3 DNA: TGTGCCAGCAGTTTCGGACAGATGGACTACACCTTC
J gene: TRBJ1-1; CDR3 length: 11; clone size: NA; D gene: NA; V gene: TRBV28; CDR3 protein: CASSFAAEAFF; CDR3 DNA: TGTGCCAGCAGTTTCGCCGCGGAAGCTTTCTTT
J gene: TRBJ2-5; CDR3 length: 12; clone size: NA; D gene: NA; V gene: TRBV19; CDR3 protein: CASIGVQETQYF; CDR3 DNA: TGTGCCAGTATAGGGGTCCAAGAGACCCAGTACTTC
J gene: TRBJ2-7; CDR3 length: 15; clone size: NA; D gene: NA; V gene: TRBV7-9; CDR3 protein: CASSLDGTPSYEQYF; CDR3 DNA: TGTGCCAGCAGCTTAGATGGGACACCCTCCTACGAGCAGTACTTC
J gene: TRBJ1-1; CDR3 length: 11; clone size: NA; D gene: NA; V gene: TRBV2; CDR3 protein: CASIQNTEAFF; CDR3 DNA: TGTGCCAGCATTCAGAACACTGAAGCTTTCTTT
J gene: TRBJ1-2; CDR3 length: 14; clone size: NA; D gene: NA; V gene: TRBV19; CDR3 protein: CASSTPGGTPGYTF; CDR3 DNA: TGTGCCAGTAGTACCCCCGGGGGGACACCGGGCTACACCTTC
J gene: TRBJ1-2; CDR3 length: 15; clone size: NA; D gene: NA; V gene: TRBV15; CDR3 protein: CATSRDFTAPYGYTF; CDR3 DNA: TGTGCCACCAGCAGAGATTTTACAGCCCCCTATGGCTACACCTTC
J gene: TRBJ2-3; CDR3 length: 17; clone size: once; D gene: TRBD2; V gene: TRBV7-2; CDR3 protein: CASSSPSGGALPDTQYF; CDR3 DNA: TGTGCCAGCAGCAGCCCTAGCGGGGGGGCCCTCCCAGATACGCAGTATTTT
J gene: TRBJ2-3; CDR3 length: 20; clone size: NA; D gene: TRBD2; V gene: TRBV5-1; CDR3 protein: CASSLIGSIRTSLFRDTQYF; CDR3 DNA: TGCGCCAGCAGCTTGATAGGAAGCATCAGGACTAGCCTATTTAGGGATACGCAGTATTTT
J gene: TRBJ1-5; CDR3 length: 12; clone size: NA; D gene: NA; V gene: TRBV24-1; CDR3 protein: CATSAPDQPQHF; CDR3 DNA: TGTGCCACCAGTGCCCCTGATCAGCCCCAGCATTTT
J gene: TRBJ1-3; CDR3 length: 15; clone size: once; D gene: NA; V gene: TRBV12-5; CDR3 protein: CASGLSLLSGNTIYF; CDR3 DNA: TGTGCTAGTGGTCTCTCCTTACTCTCTGGAAACACCATATATTTT
J gene: TRBJ2-2; CDR3 length: 15; clone size: NA; D gene: TRBD1; V gene: TRBV5-6; CDR3 protein: CASSFGTGIPGELFF; CDR3 DNA: TGTGCCAGCAGCTTTGGGACAGGGATCCCCGGGGAGCTGTTTTTT
J gene: TRBJ1-5; CDR3 length: 13; clone size: NA; D gene: TRBD1; V gene: TRBV7-2; CDR3 protein: CAVGTGTRQPQHF; CDR3 DNA: TGTGCCGTTGGGACAGGGACACGGCAGCCCCAGCATTTT
J gene: TRBJ2-3; CDR3 length: 15; clone size: NA; D gene: NA; V gene: TRBV5-5; CDR3 protein: CASGPIGVGSDTQYF; CDR3 DNA: TGTGCCAGCGGCCCCATAGGGGTTGGGTCAGATACGCAGTATTTT
J gene: TRBJ1-4; CDR3 length: 14; clone size: NA; D gene: TRBD1; V gene: TRBV29-1; CDR3 protein: CQAGTGTTNEKLFF; CDR3 DNA: TGCCAAGCAGGGACAGGGACGACTAATGAAAAACTGTTTTTT
J gene: TRBJ2-6; CDR3 length: 17; clone size: NA; D gene: TRBD1; V gene: TRBV19; CDR3 protein: CASKARTGGSGANVLTF; CDR3 DNA: TGTGCCAGTAAAGCTAGGACAGGGGGCTCAGGGGCCAACGTCCTGACTTTC
J gene: TRBJ1-5; CDR3 length: 14; clone size: NA; D gene: NA; V gene: TRBV6-5; CDR3 protein: CASSSGRGGQPQHF; CDR3 DNA: TGTGCCAGCAGTTCGGGTAGGGGAGGACAGCCCCAGCATTTT
J gene: TRBJ2-3; CDR3 length: 14; clone size: NA; D gene: TRBD2; V gene: TRBV30; CDR3 protein: CAWSVTGREDTQYF; CDR3 DNA: TGTGCCTGGAGTGTAACGGGGAGGGAAGATACGCAGTATTTT
J gene: TRBJ1-1; CDR3 length: 14; clone size: NA; D gene: NA; V gene: TRBV5-1; CDR3 protein: CASSLWGGGTEAFF; CDR3 DNA: TGCGCCAGCAGCTTGTGGGGGGGCGGCACTGAAGCTTTCTTT
J gene: TRBJ1-2; CDR3 length: 14; clone size: NA; D gene: NA; V gene: TRBV15; CDR3 protein: CATSSTDRRHGYTF; CDR3 DNA: TGTGCCACCAGCAGTACGGACAGAAGGCATGGCTACACCTTC
J gene: TRBJ2-1; CDR3 length: 15; clone size: NA; D gene: TRBD2; V gene: TRBV20-1; CDR3 protein: CSASGASGGASEQFF; CDR3 DNA: TGCAGTGCTAGTGGGGCTAGCGGGGGGGCGAGTGAGCAGTTCTTC
J gene: TRBJ2-7; CDR3 length: 15; clone size: NA; D gene: TRBD2; V gene: TRBV27; CDR3 protein: CASSPLLAGTYEQYF; CDR3 DNA: TGTGCCAGCAGTCCCTTACTAGCGGGGACCTACGAGCAGTACTTC
J gene: TRBJ2-2; CDR3 length: 14; clone size: once; D gene: NA; V gene: TRBV5-6; CDR3 protein: CASSLKVYGGELFF; CDR3 DNA: TGTGCCAGCAGCTTGAAAGTCTATGGCGGGGAGCTGTTTTTT
J gene: TRBJ1-5; CDR3 length: 16; clone size: few; D gene: TRBD1; V gene: TRBV28; CDR3 protein: CASRRAGTGGNQPQHF; CDR3 DNA: TGTGCCAGCAGACGAGCCGGGACAGGGGGTAATCAGCCCCAGCATTTT
J gene: TRBJ1-1; CDR3 length: 14; clone size: NA; D gene: NA; V gene: TRBV2; CDR3 protein: CASSFETRNTEAFF; CDR3 DNA: TGTGCCAGCAGCTTTGAGACAAGAAACACTGAAGCTTTCTTT
J gene: TRBJ2-3; CDR3 length: 13; clone size: NA; D gene: NA; V gene: TRBV7-2; CDR3 protein: CASSLPGLDTQYF; CDR3 DNA: TGTGCCAGCAGCTTACCGGGACTCGATACGCAGTATTTT
J gene: TRBJ1-2; CDR3 length: 15; clone size: NA; D gene: TRBD1; V gene: TRBV13; CDR3 protein: CASSLDRDRVHGYTF; CDR3 DNA: TGTGCCAGCAGCTTAGATCGGGACAGGGTGCATGGCTACACCTTC
J gene: TRBJ2-2; CDR3 length: 15; clone size: NA; D gene: NA; V gene: TRBV5-1; CDR3 protein: CASGPGGDRTGELFF; CDR3 DNA: TGCGCCAGCGGCCCGGGGGGCGATAGGACCGGGGAGCTGTTTTTT
J gene: TRBJ2-1; CDR3 length: 16; clone size: NA; D gene: TRBD2; V gene: TRBV5-4; CDR3 protein: CASSLEAGLGGNEQFF; CDR3 DNA: TGTGCCAGCAGCTTGGAGGCGGGACTAGGGGGAAATGAGCAGTTCTTC
J gene: TRBJ2-1; CDR3 length: 14; clone size: NA; D gene: NA; V gene: TRBV19; CDR3 protein: CASSSGGSYNEQFF; CDR3 DNA: TGTGCCAGTAGTTCTGGGGGGTCTTACAATGAGCAGTTCTTC
J gene: TRBJ2-2; CDR3 length: 18; clone size: NA; D gene: TRBD1; V gene: TRBV27; CDR3 protein: CASGDLGQAYAQDGELFF; CDR3 DNA: TGTGCCAGCGGGGACTTGGGACAGGCGTACGCTCAGGACGGGGAGCTGTTTTTT
J gene: TRBJ2-1; CDR3 length: 13; clone size: NA; D gene: NA; V gene: TRBV2; CDR3 protein: CASSEDYPNEQFF; CDR3 DNA: TGTGCCAGCAGTGAGGACTATCCAAACGAGCAGTTCTTC
J gene: TRBJ1-3; CDR3 length: 13; clone size: NA; D gene: TRBD1; V gene: TRBV27; CDR3 protein: CASRRTGENTIYF; CDR3 DNA: TGTGCCAGCAGAAGGACAGGGGAAAACACCATATATTTT
J gene: TRBJ1-5; CDR3 length: 15; clone size: NA; D gene: NA; V gene: TRBV2; CDR3 protein: CASSDAGASNQPQHF; CDR3 DNA: TGTGCCAGCAGTGATGCGGGAGCTAGCAATCAGCCCCAGCATTTT
J gene: TRBJ2-5; CDR3 length: 14; clone size: NA; D gene: NA; V gene: TRBV6-5; CDR3 protein: CASSQSGGAETQYF; CDR3 DNA: TGTGCCAGCAGCCAAAGCGGCGGGGCAGAGACCCAGTACTTC
J gene: TRBJ2-5; CDR3 length: 15; clone size: NA; D gene: TRBD1; V gene: TRBV25-1; CDR3 protein: CASSDPGTGKETQYF; CDR3 DNA: TGTGCCAGCAGTGACCCCGGGACAGGGAAAGAGACCCAGTACTTC
J gene: TRBJ2-1; CDR3 length: 13; clone size: NA; D gene: NA; V gene: TRBV28; CDR3 protein: CASSSQLRDEQFF; CDR3 DNA: TGTGCCAGCAGTTCACAGTTGAGGGATGAGCAGTTCTTC
J gene: TRBJ2-2; CDR3 length: 16; clone size: NA; D gene: NA; V gene: TRBV10-3; CDR3 protein: CAISVMGLSSTGELFF; CDR3 DNA: TGTGCCATCAGTGTAATGGGCCTGAGTAGCACCGGGGAGCTGTTTTTT